This TCR beta chain was sequenced in a study of cytomegalovirus exposure and HLA in healthy donors (dated by TCRdb to about 2017). Notes on the research overall: According to a later analysis, one platform produced both the 110 or so validation repertoires and the 700 or so repertoires of the first cohort. The aim of the study was to test whether cataloging public T cell receptors could identify signatures of past pathogen exposure. Besides the first cohort of hundreds of subjects, a separate validation cohort made up of 95 to 150 different subjects was used. High-throughput TCR immunosequencing, statistical association of individual TCRs with disease status, and machine learning were combined to predict cytomegalovirus infection status.

Separate from the roughly 650-subject first cohort, the validation cohort of about 130 subjects was the group to which the donors belonged. The paper's findings and limits, for the study overall: The classifier was reported to diagnose cytomegalovirus status with high specificity and sensitivity in both the original and validation cohorts. The validation cohort had no HLA typing available for a later analysis, so co-occurrence within that cohort was assessed over all 130 or so repertoires. The study listed approximately 160 TCR beta chains as associated with cytomegalovirus. According to the authors, the approach could potentially be generalized to other disease states and immunological phenotypes. Of the cluster scores, 90% to 95% were above 0 in a later analysis, which found that TCRs clustered in the first cohort also tended to co-occur in the approximately 130 validation repertoires. Most TCR sequences were observed very rarely across donors, whereas some public TCRs were present in many individuals. A few of the identified cytomegalovirus-associated TCR beta chains were confirmed in vitro to be specific for cytomegalovirus antigens.

CDR1 and CDR2 are read off the germline V gene as KGHSH and LQKENI. V ends up 2 bases short and J 3 bases short, with an unmatched junction base count of 0. The CDR3 runs 13 amino acids, cysteine and phenylalanine included. Left in the record is the CDR3 DNA by itself, 39 bases read in frame from the first base. Libraries were constructed by the immunoSEQ multiplex PCR assay. As for how the authors treated the data: A statistical classification framework was developed to diagnose cytomegalovirus status using the catalog of TCR beta chain sequences. TCRdb carries this immuneACCESS record with in-frame sequences only. Its versions omit some clonotypes, under half of them owing to an unresolved V gene in the studies checked, with the rest unexplained. V and J calls and clone size are as listed in that table; D and trimming were resolved from the DNA. Across this sample there are more than 55,000 clones, with approximately 92% seen only once. The ten largest clones take up just over 3% of the sample.

Comments on this clone: The clone's antigen remains unknown. Per-base qualities were not stored, and no clone one base away is much larger.

The sequence is built from TRBV18 and TRBJ2-7; 8 bases in between match TRBD2. This sequence originates from a man aged 18 to 29 in good health and CMV-seronegative. Sequencing was carried out using PBMCs. The CDR3 region has the sequence CASSPGTSYEQYF. The nucleotide sequence is given as TGTGCCAGCTCACCAGGGACTAGCTACGAGCAGTACTTC.